This T cell receptor beta chain is drawn from a study of control samples from healthy donors and cancer patients. Clones were sequenced by immunoSEQ multiplex PCR, and TCRdb holds only the in-frame ones, with some missing. The sample shows over 150,000 clones, around nine tenths of them seen only once. CDR1 is SGHTA, CDR2 FQGNSA, per germline. There are 15 residues in the CDR3. The germline V and J ends were trimmed by 5 bases and 2 bases, with 13 bases remaining between them. Sample: blood. The chain recombines TRBV7-2 with TRBJ1-5, with a tentative D call TRBD1 (6 bases). The clonotype was recovered from a man aged 25-40 years in good health. CDR3 nucleotide sequence: TGTGCCAGCAGCCCGAACAGGGAGGGCAATCAGCCCCAGCATTTT. It codes for CASSPNREGNQPQHF.